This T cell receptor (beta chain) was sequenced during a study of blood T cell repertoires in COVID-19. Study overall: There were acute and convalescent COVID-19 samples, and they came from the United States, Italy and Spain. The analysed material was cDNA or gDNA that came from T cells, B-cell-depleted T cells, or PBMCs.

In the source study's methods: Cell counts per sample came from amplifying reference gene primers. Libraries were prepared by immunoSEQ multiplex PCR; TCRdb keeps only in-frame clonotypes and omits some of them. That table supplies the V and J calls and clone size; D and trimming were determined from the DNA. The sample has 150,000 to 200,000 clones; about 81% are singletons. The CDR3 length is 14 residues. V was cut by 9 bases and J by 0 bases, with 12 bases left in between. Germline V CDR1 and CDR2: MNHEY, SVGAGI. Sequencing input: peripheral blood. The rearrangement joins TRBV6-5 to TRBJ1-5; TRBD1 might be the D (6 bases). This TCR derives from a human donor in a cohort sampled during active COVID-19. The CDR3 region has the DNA TGTGCCAGTCGAACAGGGAGTAGCAATCAGCCCCAGCATTTT. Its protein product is CASRTGSSNQPQHF.